These 25 T cell receptor beta chains were sequenced from one sample in a study of monozygotic twins with inflammatory bowel disease. TCRdb re-called the 5' RACE reads and catalogs CDR3 proteins one per entry, DNA excluded. This table lists around 220,000 distinct CDR3 sequences. The specimen sequenced was blood. These receptors originate from a human donor with ulcerative colitis or Crohn's disease, or a healthy co-twin of an affected twin (not recorded which).

The chain couples TRBV6-1 to TRBJ1-2; with no DNA, the TCRdb D assignment of TRBD1 cannot be verified. This CDR3 has 13 residues. CDR1 and CDR2 from the germline V gene are MNHNS and SASEGT. The CDR3 is CASSGGTGRYHTF.

The V gene is TRBV7-2, the J gene TRBJ2-1; TCRdb picks TRBD2, but there is no DNA to check that call. The CDR3 has 14 residues. Looked up from germline, CDR1 is SGHTA and CDR2 is FQGNSA. This CDR3 is CASSLSGRADEQFF.

The rearrangement uses TRBV20-1 and TRBJ2-5; the D call from TCRdb, TRBD1, cannot be confirmed without DNA. Germline CDR1 is DFQATT and CDR2 is SNEGSKA (reference sequence). This CDR3 region has 12 residues. The CDR3 region is CSALQGMETQYF.

The chain couples TRBV7-3 to TRBJ2-3; as DNA is missing, the TRBD1 call by TCRdb cannot be tested. This CDR3 is 16 amino acids long. Germline loops: CDR1 SGHTA, CDR2 FQGTGA. CDR3 sequence: CASSSSGDLVTDTQYF.

The gene calls are TRBV4-3 and TRBJ1-4; no DNA is available, so the TRBD1 call from TCRdb remains unchecked. This CDR3 is 17 amino acids long. The germline V gene has CDR1 LGHNA and CDR2 YSLEER. CDR3 protein: CASSLEPHPTVDEKLFF.

The chain has TRBV2 and TRBJ2-1; with no DNA, the TCRdb D assignment of TRBD2 cannot be verified. This CDR3 spans 15 amino acids. CDR1 is SNHLY, CDR2 FYNNEI, per germline. CDR3 amino acids: CASSAFGGGAREQFF.

The chain joins TRBV27 to TRBJ1-6; TCRdb's D call, TRBD1, is unchecked because there is no DNA. Germline CDR1 reads MNHEY; CDR2 reads SMNVEV (reference sequence). The CDR3 runs to 14 residues. CDR3: CASSLQQGNSPLHF.

The rearrangement joins TRBV5-6 to TRBJ2-7; TCRdb indicates TRBD1, and absent DNA this call remains unverified. Germline CDR1 is SGHDT and CDR2 is YYEEEE. The CDR3 covers 15 residues. The CDR3 spells CASSPGTASAYEQYF.

The gene calls are TRBV5-1 and TRBJ2-1; TCRdb lists TRBD1, though no DNA is available to test this call. CDR1 and CDR2 (germline): SGHRS, YFSETQ. The CDR3 runs 15 residues. The CDR3 is CASSLVAVEGGEQFF.

The gene calls are TRBV7-9 and TRBJ1-2. Germline V CDR1 and CDR2: SEHNR, FQNEAQ (reference sequence). CDR3 length: 13 amino acids. This CDR3 reads CASSAQEGYGYTF.

The chain is built from TRBV12-3 or TRBV12-4 and TRBJ2-5; TCRdb proposes TRBD2, but this gene call is untestable without DNA. The CDR3 has 16 amino acids. CDR3 protein: CASSSRTSGGSETQYF.

The chain recombines TRBV29-1 with TRBJ2-1; TCRdb outputs TRBD1, but without DNA this stays unchecked. Germline V gives CDR1 SQVTM, CDR2 ANQGSEA. The length of the CDR3 is 14 residues. The CDR3 loop is CSVEDRTGFAEQFF.

The chain has TRBV10-3 and TRBJ2-1. Germline V gene lookup returns CDR1 ENHRY and CDR2 SYGVKD. The CDR3 has 14 residues. Here the CDR3 reads CAISVAKDYNEQFF.

V and J are TRBV5-5 and TRBJ1-2; the TRBD1 assignment by TCRdb is unverifiable without DNA. The length of the CDR3 is 15 residues. Germline V gene lookup returns CDR1 SGHKS and CDR2 YYEKEE (reference sequence). CDR3 sequence: CASSIGQGHDYGYTF.

This chain links TRBV5-1 with TRBJ1-1; there is no DNA to check the TCRdb D call of TRBD1. The CDR3 totals 14 residues. Germline CDR1 reads SGHRS; CDR2 reads YFSETQ. CDR3 amino acids: CASSLQGRGTEAFF.

The chain carries TRBV5-1 and TRBJ1-6. Germline CDR1 reads SGHRS; CDR2 reads YFSETQ. CDR3 size: 13 residues. CDR3 in amino acids: CASSLKTDSPLHF.

The chain is built from TRBV5-1 and TRBJ1-1; the D gene TCRdb calls, TRBD1, cannot be checked with no DNA. CDR1 SGHRS and CDR2 YFSETQ come from the germline V gene. CDR3 length: 15 residues. The CDR3: CASSLQGPRGTEAFF.

The genes are TRBV9 and TRBJ2-4; with no DNA, the TCRdb D assignment of TRBD1 cannot be verified. The germline CDR1 and CDR2 sequences are SGDLS and YYNGEE. This CDR3 has 16 amino acids. CDR3 amino acids: CASSPSGGALSYIQYF.

This rearrangement joins TRBV5-1 to TRBJ2-2; TCRdb's D gene call, TRBD1, goes unchecked for lack of DNA. CDR1 is SGHRS, CDR2 YFSETQ, per germline. The CDR3 has 16 amino acids. CDR3 region: CASSLLTGTGTGELFF.

This chain joins TRBV7-2 and TRBJ1-3. CDR1 is SGHTA and CDR2 is FQGNSA in the germline V gene. The CDR3 loop spans 16 amino acids. The CDR3 loop is CASSLGPLSAGNTIYF.

V gene TRBV5-1 combines with J gene TRBJ2-4; TCRdb proposes TRBD1, but this gene call is untestable without DNA. From germline, CDR1 is SGHRS and CDR2 YFSETQ. The CDR3 is made up of 14 amino acids. The CDR3 sequence is CASSLSGTEDIQYF.

The chain recombines TRBV30 with TRBJ2-7; with no DNA, the TCRdb D assignment of TRBD1 cannot be verified. The CDR3 extends over 13 amino acids. Germline V CDR1 and CDR2: GTSNPN, SVGIG (reference sequence). CDR3 amino acids: CAWTGTGPYEQYF.

CDR3 sequence: CASSLERSSGNTIYF. V and J are TRBV7-2 and TRBJ1-3. There are 15 residues in the CDR3. Germline assignment: CDR1 SGHTA and CDR2 FQGNSA.

The V gene is TRBV27, the J gene TRBJ1-1; TCRdb calls TRBD1, which cannot be checked without DNA. The CDR3 sequence is 14 residues long. The germline gives CDR1 MNHEY, CDR2 SMNVEV (reference sequence). CDR3 loop: CASTRDRSNTEAFF.

The chain combines TRBV27 with TRBJ2-2; TCRdb reports TRBD1, a call that lacks DNA to check it against. CDR3 length: 19 residues. CDR1 MNHEY and CDR2 SMNVEV come from the germline V gene (reference sequence). The CDR3 sequence: CASSLIGDRGRINTGELFF.